This passage covers 22 T cell receptor beta chains from one sample sequenced in a study of T cell repertoires in cytomegalovirus infection. These receptors' targets are unknown. TCRdb re-analysed the reads in MiXCR, keeping a single row per CDR3 protein. The repertoire includes about 770,000 distinct CDR3 sequences, 25% to 35% of them detected once, and less than 15% sits in the top ten. This specimen consisted of cultured CD8+ T cells from PBMCs, obtained from culture after CMV antigen stimulation. Receptors were obtained from a human donor in good health (CMV status not recorded). Some clones in this sample may be carry-over from other donors' samples.

This clonotype was recorded a few times. This sequence joins TRBV20-1 and TRBJ2-7, with 9 bases that match TRBD2. The germline CDR1 and CDR2 sequences are DFQATT and SNEGSKA (reference sequence). With 1 base clipped from V and 0 bases from J, the junction kept 4 bases outside the gene matches. The CDR3 spans 15 residues. The CDR3 spells CSARGASGVSYEQYV. CDR3 coding DNA: TGCAGTGCTAGAGGCGCTAGCGGGGTCTCCTACGAGCAGTACGTC.

The chain uses TRBV6-1 and TRBJ1-4; the match to TRBD1 covers 7 bases. There are 15 residues in the CDR3. The junction had 12 bases not matched to a gene; V was cut back by 6 bases and J by 8 bases. The germline CDR1 and CDR2 sequences are MNHNS and SASEGT. Written as DNA, the CDR3 is TGTGCCAGCAGAGGGGAGACAGGGAGAGGGGAAAAACTGTTTTTT. Residues: CASRGETGRGEKLFF.

J is TRBJ2-7 and V is TRBV29-1; tentatively, D is TRBD1 (5 bases). Germline V gives CDR1 SQVTM, CDR2 ANQGSEA. The CDR3 is 11 residues long. The germline V and J ends were trimmed by 4 bases and 5 bases, with 9 bases remaining between them. This CDR3 is CSVGSGNEQYV. The CDR3 nucleotides are TGCAGCGTTGGGTCAGGGAACGAGCAGTACGTC.

The V and J genes are TRBV10-3 and TRBJ1-2, with D hard to call. The V end was cut by 6 bases, the J end by 6 bases, with 5 bases between. CDR1 is ENHRY and CDR2 is SYGVKD in the germline V gene. The CDR3 extends over 10 amino acids. The CDR3 coding sequence is TGTGCCATCAGAAAAGATGGCTACACCTTC. It yields the protein CAIRKDGYTF.

The chain has TRBV6-6 and TRBJ1-1, with D possibly matching TRBD1 (5 bases). CDR1 and CDR2 (germline): MNHNY, SVGAGI (reference sequence). V was trimmed by 2 bases and J by 6 bases, leaving 16 bases between them. There are 15 residues in the CDR3. CDR3 loop: CASSYTPGPGAEAFF. The CDR3 bases are TGTGCCAGCAGTTACACCCCGGGACCGGGGGCTGAAGCTTTCTTT.

This clonotype was seen more than once but under ten times. The gene calls are TRBV12-3 or TRBV12-4 and TRBJ1-2; D is unresolved. The CDR3 is made up of 10 amino acids. V was pared by 5 bases and J by 8 bases, with 6 bases between. The CDR3 DNA reads as TGTGCCAGCAGTCATGAAGGCTACACCTTC. Amino acid sequence: CASSHEGYTF.

The CDR3 sequence is CASSFPQGRQPQHF. The CDR3 DNA follows: TGTGCCAGCAGTTTCCCACAGGGACGTCAGCCCCAGCATTTT. The gene calls are TRBV28 and TRBJ1-5, with D perhaps matching TRBD1 (6 bases). Germline assignment: CDR1 MDHEN and CDR2 SYDVKM. CDR3 length: 14 amino acids. The ends were cut back, 3 bases at V and 6 bases at J, with 12 bases in the middle.

The chain recombines TRBV7-9 with TRBJ2-1; D tentatively fits TRBD1 or TRBD2 (5 bases each). Germline CDR1 SEHNR, CDR2 FQNEAQ (reference sequence). V lost 5 bases and J lost 10, with 21 bases in between. This CDR3 has 15 amino acids. The CDR3 DNA sequence: TGTGCCAGCAGCACCGATCGGGACCCCCCTAGGGAGCAGTTCTTC. Amino acids: CASSTDRDPPREQFF.

This clonotype was detected a few times. The gene calls are TRBV7-6 and TRBJ2-2; the D is unclear. Germline values: CDR1 SGHVS, CDR2 FNYEAQ. V dropped 1 base and J dropped 4 bases, with 7 bases sitting between them. The CDR3 spans 14 residues. DNA of the CDR3: TGTGCCAGCAGCTTAGAACAGATCACCGGGGAGCTGTTTTTT. Translation: CASSLEQITGELFF.

The rearrangement joins TRBV4-3 to TRBJ2-1, with D uncertain. This CDR3 comprises 16 residues. From germline, CDR1 is LGHNA and CDR2 YSLEER. Between the trimmed V and J ends, which lost 3 bases and 5 bases, there was a span of 17 bases. Here the CDR3 reads CASSHPPADPNNEQFF. Written as DNA, the CDR3 is TGCGCCAGCAGCCACCCCCCGGCGGACCCTAACAATGAGCAGTTCTTC.

The chain employs TRBV6-6 and TRBJ1-1; D is unclear. CDR1 MNHNY and CDR2 SVGAGI come from the germline V gene (reference sequence). This CDR3 has 17 residues. Trimming took 6 bases from V and 1 from J, leaving 21 bases between them. CDR3 protein: CASSYLPYMDGNTEAFF. The CDR3 nucleotides read TGTGCCAGCAGCTACCTCCCATATATGGATGGGAACACTGAAGCTTTCTTT.

The CDR3 reads CASSLGGVRDGYTF. In DNA form, the CDR3 reads TGTGCCAGCAGTTTAGGGGGGGTCCGCGATGGCTACACCTTC. V gene TRBV27 combines with J gene TRBJ1-2, with D tentatively TRBD1 (5 bases). This CDR3 spans 14 amino acids. Germline V lookup: CDR1 MNHEY, CDR2 SMNVEV (reference sequence). Trimming shortened V by 2 bases and J by 6 bases, and 13 bases separated the two germline ends.

The chain joins TRBV4-1 to TRBJ2-7, with TRBD2 identical over 8 bases. The CDR3 spans 15 residues. Germline CDR1 MGHRA, CDR2 YSYEKL. Trimming cost V 0 bases and J 2 bases; bases outside gene matches: 3. The DNA of the CDR3 is TGCGCCAGCAGCCAAGAACACGGGGGGGCCTACGAGCAGTACTTC. Its protein product is CASSQEHGGAYEQYF.

V and J are TRBV6-5 and TRBJ2-3, with 8 bases fitting TRBD1. Germline assignment: CDR1 MNHEY and CDR2 SVGAGI. This CDR3 is built from 19 residues. V shed 2 bases, J shed 2 bases, and the junction held 15 bases outside the gene matches. The CDR3 protein is CASSYRTPRQGTVTDTQYF. The CDR3 DNA reads as TGTGCCAGCAGTTACCGAACTCCCCGACAGGGGACCGTCACAGATACGCAGTATTTT.

This clonotype has more than one count but fewer than ten. The chain has TRBV12-3 or TRBV12-4 and TRBJ2-6; D call uncertain. Trimming shortened V by 2 bases and J by 0 bases, and 8 bases separated the two germline ends. CDR3 length: 16 residues. The CDR3, as DNA: TGTGCCAGCAGTTTATTGACGGACTCTGGGGCCAACGTCCTGACTTTC. This sequence encodes CASSLLTDSGANVLTF.

In this sample, this clonotype turned up a few times. This sequence joins TRBV6-2 or TRBV6-3 and TRBJ2-1; D gene unclear. CDR1 MNHEY and CDR2 SVGEGT come from the germline V gene. The CDR3 consists of 17 residues. V was pared by 5 bases and J by 6 bases, with 23 bases between. The CDR3 sequence is CASSDYPTWEVGNEQFF. The CDR3 DNA reads as TGTGCCAGCAGTGATTATCCGACATGGGAAGTGGGCAATGAGCAGTTCTTC.

This clonotype was counted a few times. The chain has TRBV5-6 and TRBJ1-4, with D tentatively TRBD1 (6 bases). The germline V gene encodes CDR1 SGHDT and CDR2 YYEEEE. Deletions cut 0 bases from V and 1 base from J, with 7 bases between. This CDR3 has 15 residues. CDR3 coding DNA: TGTGCCAGCAGCTTGGAGGGACAAACTAATGAAAAACTGTTTTTT. The encoded protein is CASSLEGQTNEKLFF.

The table lists this clonotype with a few counts. The genes are TRBV7-9 and TRBJ2-2; D may be TRBD1 (6 bases). The CDR3 spans 14 residues. V gave up 6 bases and J gave up 6 bases, with 14 bases separating them. Germline V CDR1 and CDR2: SEHNR, FQNEAQ (reference sequence). DNA of the CDR3: TGTGCCAGCAGTCAACAGGGTTACGCCGGGGAGCTGTTTTTT. Amino acid sequence: CASSQQGYAGELFF.

V and J are TRBV27 and TRBJ1-1; possibly TRBD1 for D (5 bases). The CDR3 is made up of 15 amino acids. Germline V gives CDR1 MNHEY, CDR2 SMNVEV (reference sequence). Trimming took 3 bases from V and 0 from J, leaving 11 bases between them. The CDR3 loop is CASSLGGVMNTEAFF. DNA for the CDR3: TGTGCCAGCAGTTTGGGAGGGGTCATGAACACTGAAGCTTTCTTT.

The genes are TRBV2 and TRBJ2-3; TRBD2 aligns across 11 bases. The CDR3 sequence is 15 residues long. The junction had 4 bases not matched to a gene; V was cut back by 0 bases and J by 8 bases. Germline values: CDR1 SNHLY, CDR2 FYNNEI. The CDR3 protein is CASSEASGGDPTQYF. CDR3 nucleotides: TGTGCCAGCAGTGAAGCTAGCGGGGGGGATCCTACGCAGTATTTT.

This chain links TRBV7-6 with TRBJ2-3, with D possibly TRBD1 on 7 matching bases. Germline V lookup: CDR1 SGHVS, CDR2 FNYEAQ. This CDR3 has 15 amino acids. Deletions cut 5 bases from V and 2 bases from J, with 14 bases between. The CDR3 spells CASSLGGTATDTQYF. In nucleotides, the CDR3 is TGTGCCAGCAGCCTAGGAGGGACAGCCACAGATACGCAGTATTTT.

The V call is TRBV10-3, the J call TRBJ2-1; TRBD1 or TRBD2 may be the D gene (5 bases each). V was clipped by 0 bases and J by 0 bases, with 9 bases between them. Germline CDR1 ENHRY, CDR2 SYGVKD. The CDR3 loop spans 16 amino acids. The CDR3 nucleotides read TGTGCCATCAGTGAGTCGTGGGGGAGCTCCTACAATGAGCAGTTCTTC. It encodes CAISESWGSSYNEQFF.